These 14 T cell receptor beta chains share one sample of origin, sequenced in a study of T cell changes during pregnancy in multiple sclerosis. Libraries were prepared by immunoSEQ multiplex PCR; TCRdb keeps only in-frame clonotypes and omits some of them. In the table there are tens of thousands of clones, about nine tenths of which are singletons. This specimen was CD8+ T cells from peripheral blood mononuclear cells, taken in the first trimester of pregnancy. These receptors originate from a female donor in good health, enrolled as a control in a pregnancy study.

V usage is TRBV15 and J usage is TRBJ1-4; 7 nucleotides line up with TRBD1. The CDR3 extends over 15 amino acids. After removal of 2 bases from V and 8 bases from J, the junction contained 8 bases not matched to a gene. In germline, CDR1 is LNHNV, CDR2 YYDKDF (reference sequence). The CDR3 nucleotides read TGTGCCACCAGCAGACCAACAGGGGCATGGGAAAAACTGTTTTTT. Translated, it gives CATSRPTGAWEKLFF.

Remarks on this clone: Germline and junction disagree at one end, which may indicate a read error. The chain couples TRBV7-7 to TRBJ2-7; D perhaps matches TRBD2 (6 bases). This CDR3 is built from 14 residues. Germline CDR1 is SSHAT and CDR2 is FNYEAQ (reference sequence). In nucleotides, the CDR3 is TGTGCTAGCAGCCCCGGAGGGGCTGGCTACGAGCAGTACTTC. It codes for CASSPGGAGYEQYF.

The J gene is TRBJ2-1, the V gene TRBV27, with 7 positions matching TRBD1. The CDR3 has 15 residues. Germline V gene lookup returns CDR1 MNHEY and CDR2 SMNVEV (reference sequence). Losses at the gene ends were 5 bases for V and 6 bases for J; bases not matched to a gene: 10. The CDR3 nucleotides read TGTGCCAGCAGTACGACAGGGATCTTGATCAATGAGCAGTTCTTC. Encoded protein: CASSTTGILINEQFF.

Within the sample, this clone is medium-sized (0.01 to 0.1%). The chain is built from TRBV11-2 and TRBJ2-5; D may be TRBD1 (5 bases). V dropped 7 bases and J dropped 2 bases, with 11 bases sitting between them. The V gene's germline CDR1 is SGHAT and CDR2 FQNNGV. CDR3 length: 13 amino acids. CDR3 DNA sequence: TGTGCCAGCACACGGACAAGACAAGAGACCCAGTACTTC. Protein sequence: CASTRTRQETQYF.

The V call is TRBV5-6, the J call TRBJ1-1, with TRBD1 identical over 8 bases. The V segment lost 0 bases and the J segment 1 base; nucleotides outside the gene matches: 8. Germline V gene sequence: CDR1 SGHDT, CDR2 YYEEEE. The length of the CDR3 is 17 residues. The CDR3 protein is CASSLVPQGAPNTEAFF. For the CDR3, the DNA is TGTGCCAGCAGCTTGGTCCCCCAGGGGGCTCCGAACACTGAAGCTTTCTTT. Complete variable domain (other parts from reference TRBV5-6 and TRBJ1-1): DAGVTQSPTHLIKTRGQQVTLRCSPKSGHDTVSWYQQALGQGPQFIFQYYEEEERQRGNFPDRFSGHQFPNYSSELNVNALLLGDSALYLCASSLVPQGAPNTEAFFGQGTRLTVV.

CDR3 bases: TGTGCCAGCAGCTCAAGGGGGGGGCTCCTTGAAGCTTTCTTT. As protein: CASSSRGGLLEAFF. This chain links TRBV7-8 with TRBJ1-1, with a weak D call TRBD1 (6 bases). This CDR3 is built from 14 residues. V lost 4 bases and J lost 7, with 16 bases in between. From germline, CDR1 is SGHVS and CDR2 FQNEAQ.

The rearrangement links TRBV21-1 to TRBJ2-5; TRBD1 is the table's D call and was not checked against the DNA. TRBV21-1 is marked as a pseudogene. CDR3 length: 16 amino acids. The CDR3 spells CASSGRQGGPQETQYF. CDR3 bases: TGTGCCAGCAGCGGAAGACAGGGAGGACCACAAGAGACCCAGTACTTC.

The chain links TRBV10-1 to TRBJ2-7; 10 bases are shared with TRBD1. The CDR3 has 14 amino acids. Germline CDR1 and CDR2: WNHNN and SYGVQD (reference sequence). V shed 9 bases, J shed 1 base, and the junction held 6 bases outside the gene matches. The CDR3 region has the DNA TGCGCCAGTTCCGTGGGACAGGGGTCCTACGAGCAGTACTTC. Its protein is CASSVGQGSYEQYF.

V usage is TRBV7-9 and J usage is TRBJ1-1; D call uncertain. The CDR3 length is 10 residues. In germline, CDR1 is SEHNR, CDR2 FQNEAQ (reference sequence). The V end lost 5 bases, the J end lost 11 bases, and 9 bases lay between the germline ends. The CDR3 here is CASSANRAFF. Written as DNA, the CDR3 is TGTGCCAGCAGCGCCAATCGGGCTTTCTTT.

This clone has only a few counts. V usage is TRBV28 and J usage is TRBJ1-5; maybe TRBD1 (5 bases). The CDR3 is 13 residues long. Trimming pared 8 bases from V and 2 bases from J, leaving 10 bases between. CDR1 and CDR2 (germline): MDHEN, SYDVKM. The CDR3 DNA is TGTGCCAGCCAATTCAGGGGCAATCAGCCCCAGCATTTT. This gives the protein CASQFRGNQPQHF.

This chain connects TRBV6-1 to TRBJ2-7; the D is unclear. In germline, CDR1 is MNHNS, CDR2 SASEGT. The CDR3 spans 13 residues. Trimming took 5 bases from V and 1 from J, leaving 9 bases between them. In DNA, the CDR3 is TGTGCCAGCAGTAAGACGGAGTCCTACGAGCAGTACTTC. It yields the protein CASSKTESYEQYF.

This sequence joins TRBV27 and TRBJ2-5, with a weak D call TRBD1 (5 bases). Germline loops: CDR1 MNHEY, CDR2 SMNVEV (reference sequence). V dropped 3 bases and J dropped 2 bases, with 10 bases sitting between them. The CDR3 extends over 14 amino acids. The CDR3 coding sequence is TGTGCCAGCAGTTTCCGACAGCCTCAAGAGACCCAGTACTTC. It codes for CASSFRQPQETQYF.

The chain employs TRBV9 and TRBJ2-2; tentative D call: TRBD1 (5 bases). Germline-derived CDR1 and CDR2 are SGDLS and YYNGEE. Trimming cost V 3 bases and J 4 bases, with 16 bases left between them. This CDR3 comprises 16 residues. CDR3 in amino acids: CASSESRQGITGELFF. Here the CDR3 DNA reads TGTGCCAGCAGCGAAAGTCGGCAGGGTATCACCGGGGAGCTGTTTTTT.

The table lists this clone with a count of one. CDR3 sequence reads: CASNIHRDRAMENTEAFF. CDR3 bases: TGTGCCAGCAACATACACCGGGACAGGGCAATGGAGAACACTGAAGCTTTCTTT. The chain has TRBV2 and TRBJ1-1, with TRBD1 identical over 9 bases. The V gene's germline CDR1 is SNHLY and CDR2 FYNNEI. Germline trimming cut 7 bases from V and 1 base from J; bases unmatched to any gene: 16. The CDR3 covers 18 residues.